The source of this TCR beta chain is a study of cytomegalovirus exposure and HLA in healthy donors. Study-level points and caveats: Researchers catalogued approximately 170 TCR beta chains as cytomegalovirus-associated. Across donors, most TCRs were seen rarely, yet some public ones were widespread.

Germline CDR1 is MDHEN and CDR2 is SYDVKM. CDR3 size: 14 residues. V lost 2 bases to trimming and J lost 5 bases, with 12 bases between them. The table came from immunoSEQ multiplex PCR; TCRdb's copy has only in-frame clones and leaves some out. The sample yields over 100,000 clones, roughly 87% seen once. The validation cohort, a group of over a hundred subjects, included the donors and was separate from the roughly 670-subject first cohort. In regard to this clone: The antigen remains undetermined.

This clonotype originated in a woman between 18 and 29 years old in good health and CMV-seronegative. The V gene is TRBV28, the J gene TRBJ2-5, with unresolved D. The sequencing sample was made of PBMCs. CDR3 in amino acids: CASSLPTSMETQYF. CDR3 bases: TGTGCCAGCAGTTTACCCACTTCCATGGAGACCCAGTACTTC. Complete variable domain (other parts from reference TRBV28 and TRBJ2-5): DVKVTQSSRYLVKRTGEKVFLECVQDMDHENMFWYRQDPGLGLRLIYFSYDVKMKEKGDIPEGYSVSREKKERFSLILESASTNQTSMYLCASSLPTSMETQYFGPGTRLLVL.